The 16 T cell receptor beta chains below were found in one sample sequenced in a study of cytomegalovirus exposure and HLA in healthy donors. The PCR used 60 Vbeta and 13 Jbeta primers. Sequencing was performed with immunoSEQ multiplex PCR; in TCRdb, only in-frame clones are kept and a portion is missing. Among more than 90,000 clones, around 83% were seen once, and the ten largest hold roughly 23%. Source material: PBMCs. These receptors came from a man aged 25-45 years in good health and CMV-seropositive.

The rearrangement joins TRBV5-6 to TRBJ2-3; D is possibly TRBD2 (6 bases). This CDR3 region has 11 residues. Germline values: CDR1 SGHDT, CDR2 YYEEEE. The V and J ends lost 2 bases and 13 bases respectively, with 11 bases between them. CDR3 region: CASSFGGIEYF. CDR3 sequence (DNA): TGTGCCAGCAGCTTTGGAGGGATTGAGTATTTT.

CDR3 sequence reads: CASSLSRGKDTQYF. The CDR3 nucleotides are TGTGCCAGCAGCTTGTCTAGAGGGAAAGATACGCAGTATTTT. V and J are TRBV5-5 and TRBJ2-3; weak D call: TRBD2 (5 bases). V was shortened by 1 base and J by 5 bases, with 11 bases between the two germline ends. CDR3 size: 14 residues. Germline V lookup: CDR1 SGHKS, CDR2 YYEKEE (reference sequence).

CDR3 nucleotides: TGTGCCAGCGCGCGGGACAGATGGAGCAATCAGCCCCAGCATTTT. Translating it yields CASARDRWSNQPQHF. The genes are TRBV27 and TRBJ1-5; 7 nucleotides agree with TRBD1. The CDR3 loop spans 15 amino acids. With 8 bases clipped from V and 1 base from J, the junction kept 8 bases outside the gene matches. Germline assignment: CDR1 MNHEY and CDR2 SMNVEV (reference sequence).

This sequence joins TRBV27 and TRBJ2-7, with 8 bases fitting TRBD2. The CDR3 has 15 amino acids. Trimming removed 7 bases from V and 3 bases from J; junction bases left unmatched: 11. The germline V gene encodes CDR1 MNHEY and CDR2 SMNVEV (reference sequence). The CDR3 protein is CASIPVTSGGYEQYV. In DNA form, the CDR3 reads TGTGCCAGCATTCCGGTCACTAGCGGAGGCTACGAGCAGTACGTC.

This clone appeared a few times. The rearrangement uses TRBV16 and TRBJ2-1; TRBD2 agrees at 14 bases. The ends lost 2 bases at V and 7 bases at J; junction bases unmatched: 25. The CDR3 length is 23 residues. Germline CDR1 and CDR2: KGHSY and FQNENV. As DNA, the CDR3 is TGTGCCAGCAGCCAACCCGGCTGGGACACCAAAAGACTAGCGGGGGGGTCGAGGAATGAGCAGTTCTTC. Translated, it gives CASSQPGWDTKRLAGGSRNEQFF.

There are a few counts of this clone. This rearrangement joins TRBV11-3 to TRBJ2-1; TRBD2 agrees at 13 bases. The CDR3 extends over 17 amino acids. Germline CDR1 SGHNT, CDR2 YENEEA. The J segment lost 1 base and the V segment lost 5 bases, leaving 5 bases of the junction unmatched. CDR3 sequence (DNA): TGTGCCAGCAGCCCATGGACTAGCGGGAGTTCCTACAATGAGCAGTTCTTC. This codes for CASSPWTSGSSYNEQFF.

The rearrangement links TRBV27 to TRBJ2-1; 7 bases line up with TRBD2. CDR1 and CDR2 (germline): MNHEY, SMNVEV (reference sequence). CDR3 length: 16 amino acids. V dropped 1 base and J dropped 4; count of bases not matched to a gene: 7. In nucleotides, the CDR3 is TGTGCCAGCAGTTTATTGCCAGCGGGATCTTACAATGAGCAGTTCTTC. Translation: CASSLLPAGSYNEQFF.

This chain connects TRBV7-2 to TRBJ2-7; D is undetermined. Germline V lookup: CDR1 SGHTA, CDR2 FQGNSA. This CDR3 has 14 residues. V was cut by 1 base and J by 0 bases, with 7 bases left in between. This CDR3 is CASSLGASSYEQYF. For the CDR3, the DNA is TGTGCCAGCAGCTTAGGGGCCAGCTCCTACGAGCAGTACTTC.

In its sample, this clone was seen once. The CDR3 sequence: CASSLSPGFAGELFF. Written as DNA, the CDR3 is TGCGCCAGCAGCTTGTCCCCAGGGTTCGCCGGGGAGCTGTTTTTT. The chain carries TRBV5-1 and TRBJ2-2, with D tentatively TRBD1 (5 bases). Per germline, CDR1 SGHRS and CDR2 YFSETQ. V lost 1 base and J 6 bases, leaving 13 bases between the germline ends. This CDR3 contains 15 residues.

The DNA of the CDR3 is TGTGCCAGCACCGTTGCCGGGCAGGGTTACGTC. Protein sequence: CASTVAGQGYV. The rearrangement joins TRBV11-2 to TRBJ2-7; maybe TRBD1 (5 bases). The length of the CDR3 is 11 residues. CDR1 and CDR2 from the germline V gene are SGHAT and FQNNGV. V shed 7 bases and J shed 13 bases, with 17 bases lying between them.

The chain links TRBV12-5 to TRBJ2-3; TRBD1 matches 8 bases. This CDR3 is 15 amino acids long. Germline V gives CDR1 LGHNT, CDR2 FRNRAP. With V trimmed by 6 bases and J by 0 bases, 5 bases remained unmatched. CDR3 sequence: CASGPGQGSTDTQYF. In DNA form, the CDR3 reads TGTGCTAGTGGGCCCGGACAGGGTAGCACAGATACGCAGTATTTT.

The CDR3 DNA is TGTGCCAGCTCACGACGGACGGGGAAAAACACCATATATTTT. This translates into CASSRRTGKNTIYF. This chain joins TRBV18 and TRBJ1-3, with unresolved D. This CDR3 contains 14 residues. The V end lost 4 bases, the J end lost 6 bases, and 13 bases lay between the germline ends. The germline gives CDR1 KGHSH, CDR2 LQKENI.

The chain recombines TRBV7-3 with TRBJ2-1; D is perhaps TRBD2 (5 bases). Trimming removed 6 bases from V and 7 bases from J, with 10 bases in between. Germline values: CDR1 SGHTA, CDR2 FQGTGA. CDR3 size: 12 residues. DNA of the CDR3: TGTGCCAGCAGTTCTAGCTGGAATGAGCAGTTCTTC. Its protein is CASSSSWNEQFF.

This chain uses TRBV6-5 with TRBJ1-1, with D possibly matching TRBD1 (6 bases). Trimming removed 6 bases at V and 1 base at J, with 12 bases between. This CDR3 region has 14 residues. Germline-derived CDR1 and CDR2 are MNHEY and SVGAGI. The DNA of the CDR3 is TGTGCCAGCAGCGCAAAGGACAGGAACACTGAAGCTTTCTTT. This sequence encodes CASSAKDRNTEAFF.

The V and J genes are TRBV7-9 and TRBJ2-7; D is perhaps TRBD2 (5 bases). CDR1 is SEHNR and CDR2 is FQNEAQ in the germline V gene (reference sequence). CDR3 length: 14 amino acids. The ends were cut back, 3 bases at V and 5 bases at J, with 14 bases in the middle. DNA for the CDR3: TGTGCCAGCAGCTTGATAAACTTTAGCGACGAGCAGTACTTC. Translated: CASSLINFSDEQYF.

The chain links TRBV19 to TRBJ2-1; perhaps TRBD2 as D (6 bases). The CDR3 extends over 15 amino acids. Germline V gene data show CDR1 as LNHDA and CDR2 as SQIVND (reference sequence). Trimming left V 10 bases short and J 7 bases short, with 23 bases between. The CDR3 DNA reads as TGTGCCACCTTTTCTGCGGGGCTAAATGGGAATGAGCAGTTCTTC. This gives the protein CATFSAGLNGNEQFF.